Listed below are T cell receptor beta chains from one sample, sequenced in a study of beta chain features in type 1 diabetes. Sequencing was performed with immunoSEQ multiplex PCR; in TCRdb, only in-frame clones are kept and a portion is missing. The table has around 500,000 clones, 25% to 35% seen once; the top ten hold about 0.065%. Sequencing was carried out using naive CD4+ T cells from blood. The receptor source for this set is a man aged 18 to 35 in good health. Both conserved end residues are part of each CDR3. D genes are given only for firm matches. A clone size is listed for some rows: how often the clone was seen (once, few, many), or a class if it is expanded.

j_call | v_call | d_call | clone_size | cdr3_aa | cdr3_nt
TRBJ2-5 | TRBV5-1 | . | . | CASSLEGGETQYF | TGCGCCAGCAGCTTGGAGGGAGGAGAGACCCAGTACTTC
TRBJ2-7 | TRBV7-6 | TRBD2 | . | CASSLAGLAGPYEQYF | TGTGCCAGCAGCTTAGCAGGGCTAGCGGGACCCTACGAGCAGTACTTC
TRBJ2-7 | TRBV30 | . | few | CAWTAARGNEQYF | TGTGCCTGGACCGCCGCAAGGGGCAACGAGCAGTACTTC
TRBJ2-3 | TRBV10-3 | . | . | CATRQGDTQYF | TGTGCCACCCGGCAGGGAGATACGCAGTATTTT
TRBJ2-7 | TRBV5-4 | . | . | CASSLGLVRGPGEQYF | TGTGCCAGCAGCTTGGGATTAGTTCGGGGTCCTGGTGAGCAGTACTTC
TRBJ1-5 | TRBV30 | TRBD1 | once | CAWSADRGYQPQHF | TGTGCCTGGAGTGCCGACAGGGGATATCAGCCCCAGCATTTT
TRBJ1-1 | TRBV20-1 | . | few | CSPFGWTEAFF | TGCAGTCCATTCGGTTGGACTGAAGCTTTCTTT
TRBJ2-7 | TRBV2 | . | . | CASSGGRVYEQYF | TGTGCCAGCAGTGGAGGGAGAGTCTACGAGCAGTACTTC
TRBJ2-7 | TRBV7-2 | TRBD2 | . | CASSLAGLATKSSYEQYF | TGTGCCAGCAGCTTAGCGGGACTAGCGACCAAAAGCTCCTACGAGCAGTACTTC
TRBJ2-1 | TRBV4-1 | TRBD2 | . | CASSQHRLAAAGNEQFF | TGCGCCAGCAGCCAACACCGACTAGCGGCGGCTGGCAATGAGCAGTTCTTC
TRBJ2-3 | TRBV6-6 | . | . | CASLTGSGTDTQYF | TGTGCCAGTTTGACGGGATCGGGCACAGATACGCAGTATTTT
TRBJ2-7 | TRBV29-1 | TRBD2 | . | CSVTSGSYEQYF | TGCAGCGTGACTAGCGGCTCCTACGAGCAGTACTTC
TRBJ2-3 | TRBV30 | . | few | CAWTLNTDTQYF | TGTGCCTGGACCTTGAACACAGATACGCAGTATTTT
TRBJ1-5 | TRBV30 | TRBD1 | few | CAWSVQGSGINQPQHF | TGTGCCTGGAGTGTACAGGGGTCAGGGATCAATCAGCCCCAGCATTTT
TRBJ1-2 | TRBV30 | TRBD1 | . | CAWSVSGTGNGYTF | TGTGCCTGGAGTGTATCCGGGACAGGGAATGGCTACACCTTC
TRBJ2-7 | TRBV29-1 | . | . | CSVLDREGYEQYF | TGCAGCGTTTTAGACAGGGAGGGCTACGAGCAGTACTTC
TRBJ2-3 | TRBV7-7 | TRBD1 | . | CASSLEGGTADTQYF | TGTGCTAGCAGCTTAGAGGGTGGGACAGCCGATACGCAGTATTTT
TRBJ2-1 | TRBV2 | TRBD1 | . | CASKGTGYNEQFF | TGTGCCAGCAAGGGGACAGGGTACAATGAGCAGTTCTTC
TRBJ2-1 | TRBV10-3 | TRBD2 | . | CAIGDGSGAYNEQFF | TGTGCCATCGGGGACGGGAGCGGGGCCTACAATGAGCAGTTCTTC
TRBJ2-5 | TRBV9 | . | . | CASSVGLGLETQYF | TGTGCCAGCAGCGTAGGGCTAGGGTTGGAGACCCAATACTTC
TRBJ2-1 | TRBV5-1 | TRBD2 | few | CASSLVPGGENEQFF | TGCGCCAGCAGCTTGGTGCCGGGAGGCGAGAATGAGCAGTTCTTC
TRBJ2-2 | TRBV28 | TRBD1 | . | CASSYFDRGTGELFF | TGTGCCAGCAGTTACTTCGACAGGGGCACCGGGGAGCTGTTTTTT
TRBJ1-1 | TRBV29-1 | . | few | CSVEDRGNTEAFF | TGCAGCGTTGAAGACAGGGGGAACACTGAAGCTTTCTTT
TRBJ2-1 | TRBV5-1 | . | . | CASSLSLTGADEQFF | TGCGCCAGCAGCTTGTCTCTAACGGGGGCCGATGAGCAGTTCTTC
TRBJ2-7 | TRBV15 | . | . | CATSNHRYAYEQYF | TGTGCCACCAGCAATCACAGGTACGCCTACGAGCAGTACTTC
TRBJ2-7 | TRBV4-1 | . | . | CASSQLTRVFGYEQYF | TGCGCCAGCAGCCAGCTGACTAGGGTATTCGGATACGAGCAGTACTTC
TRBJ2-1 | TRBV30 | TRBD2 | . | CACRTSGRYNEQFF | TGTGCCTGTAGGACTAGCGGGAGATACAATGAGCAGTTCTTC
TRBJ2-7 | TRBV2 | . | few | CASSEGRDLYEQYF | TGTGCCAGCAGTGAAGGCAGGGACCTTTACGAGCAGTACTTC
TRBJ1-2 | TRBV10-2 | . | . | CASRQDYNDYGYTF | TGCGCCAGCAGGCAGGACTATAACGACTATGGCTACACCTTC
TRBJ2-3 | TRBV29-1 | . | once | CSVTSGTDTQYF | TGCAGCGTAACTTCGGGGACAGATACGCAGTATTTT
TRBJ2-2 | TRBV11-2 | TRBD1 | . | CASSTGTGWTGELFF | TGTGCCAGCAGCACCGGGACAGGGTGGACCGGGGAGCTGTTTTTT
TRBJ2-1 | TRBV30 | . | . | CAWSKVSSYNEQFF | TGTGCCTGGAGTAAAGTAAGCTCCTACAATGAGCAGTTCTTC
TRBJ2-5 | TRBV6-5 | . | . | CASSHELSRMETQYF | TGTGCCAGCAGCCATGAGCTGTCGCGCATGGAGACCCAGTACTTC
TRBJ2-7 | TRBV29-1 | . | few | CSVHLGGEGRYEQYF | TGCAGCGTTCACCTAGGTGGAGAGGGGAGGTACGAGCAGTACTTC
TRBJ2-3 | TRBV11-1 | . | few | CASRRGDTQYF | TGTGCCAGCAGGCGGGGAGATACGCAGTATTTT
TRBJ2-2 | TRBV6-6 | . | . | CASNLGGGGELFF | TGTGCCAGCAACTTAGGGGGTGGCGGGGAGCTGTTTTTT
TRBJ1-1 | TRBV25-1 | . | once | CASSGGSEAFF | TGTGCCAGCAGTGGAGGTTCTGAAGCTTTCTTT
TRBJ2-5 | TRBV29-1 | . | few | CSVVFTSRETQYF | TGCAGCGTTGTCTTTACATCCCGGGAGACCCAGTACTTC
TRBJ2-1 | TRBV7-2 | . | . | CASSLGPRGGSNEQFF | TGTGCCAGCAGCTTAGGCCCGAGGGGGGGCTCCAATGAGCAGTTCTTC
TRBJ1-5 | TRBV30 | . | . | CAWTGQINQPQHF | TGTGCCTGGACTGGACAGATAAATCAGCCCCAGCATTTT
TRBJ2-7 | TRBV7-2 | TRBD2 | . | CASSLVRGGSYEQYF | TGTGCCAGCAGCTTAGTACGAGGCGGGAGTTACGAGCAGTACTTC
TRBJ2-7 | TRBV28 | . | once | CASRWEHEQYF | TGTGCCAGCAGGTGGGAGCACGAGCAGTACTTC
TRBJ2-3 | TRBV29-1 | TRBD2 | . | CSAAGTSGRSDTQYF | TGCAGCGCCGCCGGGACTAGCGGGAGGTCAGATACGCAGTATTTT
TRBJ2-5 | TRBV2 | . | few | CASNLRLNQETQYF | TGTGCCAGCAACCTCAGACTGAACCAAGAGACCCAGTACTTC
TRBJ1-5 | TRBV30 | . | . | CAWSVGTGDGPQHF | TGTGCCTGGAGTGTTGGGACCGGGGATGGGCCCCAGCATTTT
TRBJ2-1 | TRBV19 | . | few | CASTERATTNEQFF | TGTGCCAGTACAGAAAGGGCCACTACAAATGAGCAGTTCTTC
TRBJ1-2 | TRBV25-1 | . | . | CASSASGRANYGYTF | TGTGCCAGCAGTGCGAGTGGCAGGGCTAACTATGGCTACACCTTC
TRBJ2-5 | TRBV7-2 | . | few | CASSLAETQYF | TGTGCCAGCAGCTTGGCGGAGACCCAGTACTTC